The following is a T cell receptor beta chain sequence with its context. This CDR3 has 15 residues. CDR1 and CDR2 from the germline V gene are MNHEY and SMNVEV (reference sequence). V dropped 5 bases and J dropped 3; count of bases not matched to a gene: 5. The sample originates from a study of blood T cell repertoires in COVID-19. Overall study context: The samples span acute and convalescent COVID-19 from the United States, Italy and Spain.

The authors' processing: Researchers report that nucleated cell counts were estimated from reference gene primer amplification. Here immunoSEQ multiplex PCR was the method, and the copy in TCRdb shows in-frame clones only, minus some. The DNA gave D and trimming, while V, J and clone size come from that table. Seen here are roughly 140,000 clones, more than 80% observed once, and the top ten hold roughly 8.6%. The origin of this receptor is a woman aged 80 or over in a cohort sampled during active or convalescent COVID-19. The chain couples TRBV27 to TRBJ1-1; 11 positions agree with TRBD1. Material: peripheral blood. CDR3 sequence (DNA): TGTGCCAGCAGTCCCCGGACAGGGGGCTACACTGAAGCTTTCTTT. Its protein is CASSPRTGGYTEAFF.